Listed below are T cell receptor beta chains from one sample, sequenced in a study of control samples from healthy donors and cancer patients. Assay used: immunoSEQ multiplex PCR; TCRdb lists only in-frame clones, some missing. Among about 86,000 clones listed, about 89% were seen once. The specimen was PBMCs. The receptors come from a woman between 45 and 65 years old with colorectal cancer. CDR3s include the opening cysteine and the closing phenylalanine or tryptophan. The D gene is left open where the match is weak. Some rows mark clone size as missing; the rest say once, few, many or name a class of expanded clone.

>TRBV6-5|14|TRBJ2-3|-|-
TGTGCCAGCACCGGGGGGCGGGACACAGATACGCAGTATTTT
CASTGGRDTDTQYF
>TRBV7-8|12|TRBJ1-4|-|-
TGTGCCAGCAGCAACGTCCGGGCGGAACTGTTTTTT
CASSNVRAELFF
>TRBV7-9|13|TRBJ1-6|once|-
TGTGCCAGCAGCTTAGGGCGGGTTTCACCCCTCCACTTT
CASSLGRVSPLHF
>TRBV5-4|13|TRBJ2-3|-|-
TGTGCCAGCAGCTTGTCCGGGTCCGATACGCAGTATTTT
CASSLSGSDTQYF
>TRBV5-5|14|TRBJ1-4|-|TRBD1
TGTGCCAGCAACCCGGGACAGCCTAATGAAAAACTGTTTTTT
CASNPGQPNEKLFF
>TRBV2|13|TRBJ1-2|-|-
TGTGCCAGCACTGGGACGGGGAACTATGGCTACACCTTC
CASTGTGNYGYTF
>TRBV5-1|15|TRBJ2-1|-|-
TGCGCCAGCAGCTTGGCGGCGGGGATAAACAATGAGCAGTTCTTC
CASSLAAGINNEQFF
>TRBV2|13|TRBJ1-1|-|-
TGTGCCAGCAGTGCTGAGGGGAGCACTGAAGCTTTCTTT
CASSAEGSTEAFF
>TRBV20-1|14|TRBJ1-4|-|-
TGCAGTGCTAGTCGCGGCACAACTAATGAAAAACTGTTTTTT
CSASRGTTNEKLFF
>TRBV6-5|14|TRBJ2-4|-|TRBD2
TGTGCCACTAGGACTAGCGGGGGGTCAAACATTCAGTACTTC
CATRTSGGSNIQYF
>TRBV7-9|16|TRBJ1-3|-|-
TGTGCCAGCAGCTTAGCGCGGGGGGTGTTCGCGAACACCATATATTTT
CASSLARGVFANTIYF